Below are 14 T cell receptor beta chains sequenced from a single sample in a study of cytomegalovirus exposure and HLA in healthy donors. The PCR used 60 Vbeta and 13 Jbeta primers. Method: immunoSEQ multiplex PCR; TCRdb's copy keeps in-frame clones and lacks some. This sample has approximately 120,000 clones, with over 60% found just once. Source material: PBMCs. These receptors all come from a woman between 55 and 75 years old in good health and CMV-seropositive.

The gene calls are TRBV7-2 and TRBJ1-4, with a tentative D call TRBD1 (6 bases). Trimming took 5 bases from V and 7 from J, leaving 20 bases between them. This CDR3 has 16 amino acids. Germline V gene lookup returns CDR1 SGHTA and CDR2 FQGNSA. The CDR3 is CASSPWGGEGGEKLFF. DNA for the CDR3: TGTGCCAGCAGCCCGTGGGGGGGGGAAGGGGGTGAAAAACTGTTTTTT. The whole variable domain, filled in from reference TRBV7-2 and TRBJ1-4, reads GAGVSQSPSNKVTEKGKDVELRCDPISGHTALYWYRQSLGQGLEFLIYFQGNSAPDKSGLPSDRFSAERTGGSVSTLTIQRTQQEDSAVYLCASSPWGGEGGEKLFFGSGTQLSVL.

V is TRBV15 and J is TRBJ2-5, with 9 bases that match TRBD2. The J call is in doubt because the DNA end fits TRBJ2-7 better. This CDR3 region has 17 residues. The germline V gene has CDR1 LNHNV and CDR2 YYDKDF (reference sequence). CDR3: CATSRDHGQRGVYEQYF. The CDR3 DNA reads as TGTGCCACCAGCAGAGATCACGGCCAGCGGGGGGTCTACGAGCAGTACTTC.

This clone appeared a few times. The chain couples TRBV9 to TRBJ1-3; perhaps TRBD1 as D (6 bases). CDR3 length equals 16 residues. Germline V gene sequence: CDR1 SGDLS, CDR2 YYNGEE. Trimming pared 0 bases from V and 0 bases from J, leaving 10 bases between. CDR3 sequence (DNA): TGTGCCAGCAGCGTAGGGGGGCCCACCTCTGGAAACACCATATATTTT. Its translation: CASSVGGPTSGNTIYF.

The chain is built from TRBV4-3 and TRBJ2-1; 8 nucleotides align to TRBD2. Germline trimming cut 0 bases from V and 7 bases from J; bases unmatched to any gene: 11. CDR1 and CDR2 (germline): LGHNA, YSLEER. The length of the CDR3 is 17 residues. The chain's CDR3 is CASSQDRLAGRNNEQFF. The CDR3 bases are TGCGCCAGCAGCCAAGATAGATTAGCGGGACGAAATAATGAGCAGTTCTTC.

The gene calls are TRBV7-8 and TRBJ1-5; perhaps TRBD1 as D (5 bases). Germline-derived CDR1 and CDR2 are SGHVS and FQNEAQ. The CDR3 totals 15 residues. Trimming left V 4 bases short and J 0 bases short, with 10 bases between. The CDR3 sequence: CASSYEDSSNQPQHF. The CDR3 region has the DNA TGTGCCAGCAGCTACGAAGACAGTAGCAATCAGCCCCAGCATTTT.

The CDR3 DNA is TGTGCCAGCAGTGAATACCGGACAGGGGCGACCCAGTACTTC. Translation gives CASSEYRTGATQYF. The V and J genes are TRBV25-1 and TRBJ2-5, with 9 bases lining up with TRBD1. V was clipped by 0 bases and J by 7 bases; unmatched bases: 3. This CDR3 is built from 14 residues. Germline V CDR1 and CDR2: MGHDK, SYGVNS.

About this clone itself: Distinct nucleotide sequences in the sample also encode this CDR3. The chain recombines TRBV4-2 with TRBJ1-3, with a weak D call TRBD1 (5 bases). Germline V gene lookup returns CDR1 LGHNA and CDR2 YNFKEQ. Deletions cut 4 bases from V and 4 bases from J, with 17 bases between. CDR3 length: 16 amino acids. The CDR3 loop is CASSPSGGVSGNTIYF. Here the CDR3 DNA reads TGTGCCAGCAGCCCCTCGGGAGGGGTATCGGGAAACACCATATATTTT.

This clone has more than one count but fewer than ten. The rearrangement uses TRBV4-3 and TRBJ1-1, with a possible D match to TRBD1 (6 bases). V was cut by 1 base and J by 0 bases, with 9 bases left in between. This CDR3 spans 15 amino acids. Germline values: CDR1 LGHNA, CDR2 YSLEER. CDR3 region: CASSQGTALNTEAFF. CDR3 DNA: TGCGCCAGCAGCCAAGGGACAGCCTTGAACACTGAAGCTTTCTTT.

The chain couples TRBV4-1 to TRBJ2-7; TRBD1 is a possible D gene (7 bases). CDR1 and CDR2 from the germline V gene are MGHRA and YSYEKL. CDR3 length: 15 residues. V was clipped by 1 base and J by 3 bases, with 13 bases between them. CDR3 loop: CASSQGGAGGYEQYF. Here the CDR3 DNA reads TGCGCCAGCAGCCAAGGGGGGGCAGGGGGCTACGAGCAGTACTTC.

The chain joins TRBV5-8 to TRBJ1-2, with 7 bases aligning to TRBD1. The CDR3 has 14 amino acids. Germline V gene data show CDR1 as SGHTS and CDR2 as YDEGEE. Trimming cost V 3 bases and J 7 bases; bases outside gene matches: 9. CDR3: CASSWTTGTGGYTF. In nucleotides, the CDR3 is TGTGCCAGCAGCTGGACGACAGGGACGGGTGGCTACACCTTC.

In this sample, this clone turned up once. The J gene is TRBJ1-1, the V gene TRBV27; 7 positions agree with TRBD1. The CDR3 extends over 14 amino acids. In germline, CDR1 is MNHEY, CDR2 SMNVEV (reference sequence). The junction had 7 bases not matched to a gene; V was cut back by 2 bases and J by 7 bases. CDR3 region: CASSLRRGRSEAFF. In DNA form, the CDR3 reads TGTGCCAGCAGTTTAAGAAGGGGGCGAAGTGAAGCTTTCTTT.

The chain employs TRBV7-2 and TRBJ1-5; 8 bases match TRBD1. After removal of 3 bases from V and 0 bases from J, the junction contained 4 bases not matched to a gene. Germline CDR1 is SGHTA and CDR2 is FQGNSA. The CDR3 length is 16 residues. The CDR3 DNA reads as TGTGCCAGCAGCTTGTCCGGGACAGGTAGCAATCAGCCCCAGCATTTT. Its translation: CASSLSGTGSNQPQHF. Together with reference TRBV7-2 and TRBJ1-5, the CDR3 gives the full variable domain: GAGVSQSPSNKVTEKGKDVELRCDPISGHTALYWYRQSLGQGLEFLIYFQGNSAPDKSGLPSDRFSAERTGGSVSTLTIQRTQQEDSAVYLCASSLSGTGSNQPQHFGDGTRLSIL.

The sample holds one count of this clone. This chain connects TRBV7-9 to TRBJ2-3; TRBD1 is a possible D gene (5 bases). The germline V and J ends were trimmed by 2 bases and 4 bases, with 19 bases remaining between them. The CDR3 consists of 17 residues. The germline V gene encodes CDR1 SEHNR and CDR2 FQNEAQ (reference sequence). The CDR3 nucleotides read TGTGCCAGCAGCTTAATGCGGATATGGGGCAGTCCAGATACGCAGTATTTT. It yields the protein CASSLMRIWGSPDTQYF.

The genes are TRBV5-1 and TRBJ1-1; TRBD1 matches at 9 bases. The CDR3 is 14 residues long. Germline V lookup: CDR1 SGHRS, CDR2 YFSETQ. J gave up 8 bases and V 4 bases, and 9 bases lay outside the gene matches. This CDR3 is CASSPTGGRLEAFF. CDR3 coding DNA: TGCGCCAGCAGCCCGACAGGGGGTAGGTTAGAAGCTTTCTTT.